The 26 T cell receptor beta chains listed next were all sequenced from one sample in a study of cytomegalovirus exposure and HLA in healthy donors. The PCR had 60 Vbeta and 13 Jbeta primers. Clones were read by immunoSEQ multiplex PCR, and TCRdb kept only the in-frame ones, dropping some. The table shows about 210,000 clones, with about 83% occurring only once. The specimen was PBMCs. The origin of the receptors is a woman aged 50 to 65 in good health and CMV-seropositive.

This chain links TRBV4-1 with TRBJ2-3; 9 positions match TRBD2. CDR1 is MGHRA and CDR2 is YSYEKL in the germline V gene. This CDR3 spans 16 amino acids. V lost 5 bases, J lost 2 bases, and 8 bases stayed unmatched. The CDR3, as DNA: TGCGCCAGCAGCAAAACGACTAGCGGCTACACAGATACGCAGTATTTT. This translates into CASSKTTSGYTDTQYF.

The J gene is TRBJ1-2, the V gene TRBV27; no firm D call. V was pared by 5 bases and J by 0 bases, with 10 bases between. Germline CDR1 is MNHEY and CDR2 is SMNVEV (reference sequence). The CDR3 totals 14 residues. The CDR3, as DNA: TGTGCCAGCAGTACGGGGTCTTCTAACTATGGCTACACCTTC. Amino acid sequence: CASSTGSSNYGYTF.

V is TRBV7-2 and J is TRBJ1-1; TRBD1 matches at 7 bases. Germline trimming cut 3 bases from V and 5 bases from J; bases unmatched to any gene: 6. The CDR3 spans 14 residues. Germline assignment: CDR1 SGHTA and CDR2 FQGNSA. CDR3 in amino acids: CASSFNRGMTEAFF. The CDR3 DNA is TGTGCCAGCAGCTTCAACAGGGGTATGACTGAAGCTTTCTTT. The whole variable domain, filled in from reference TRBV7-2 and TRBJ1-1, reads GAGVSQSPSNKVTEKGKDVELRCDPISGHTALYWYRQSLGQGLEFLIYFQGNSAPDKSGLPSDRFSAERTGGSVSTLTIQRTQQEDSAVYLCASSFNRGMTEAFFGQGTRLTVV.

This chain joins TRBV19 and TRBJ2-7; 10 nucleotides match TRBD1. Germline V gene lookup returns CDR1 LNHDA and CDR2 SQIVND (reference sequence). The V gene end was trimmed by 6 bases and the J gene end by 9 bases; junction bases not matched to a gene: 8. CDR3 length: 13 amino acids. Here the CDR3 reads CASRRQGAEVQYF. The CDR3 nucleotides read TGTGCCAGTAGACGACAGGGGGCGGAAGTGCAGTACTTC.

This chain links TRBV18 with TRBJ2-5; a possible D gene is TRBD2 (5 bases). Per germline, CDR1 KGHSH and CDR2 LQKENI. With 8 bases removed from V and 2 bases from J, the gap between germline ends came to 15 bases. The length of the CDR3 is 14 residues. CDR3 protein: CASLPGNSQETQYF. The DNA for the CDR3 is TGTGCCAGCCTCCCGGGAAACAGTCAAGAGACCCAGTACTTC.

The chain is built from TRBV27 and TRBJ1-4; 7 nucleotides match TRBD1. V shed 5 bases and J 5 bases; nucleotides not matched to a gene: 8. This CDR3 has 15 amino acids. Germline V CDR1 and CDR2: MNHEY, SMNVEV (reference sequence). The CDR3 DNA is TGTGCCAGCAGTCCCCCCGGGACAGAAAATGAAAAACTGTTTTTT. Protein sequence: CASSPPGTENEKLFF. The whole variable domain, remainder taken from reference TRBV27 and TRBJ1-4, is EAQVTQNPRYLITVTGKKLTVTCSQNMNHEYMSWYRQDPGLGLRQIYYSMNVEVTDKGDVPEGYKVSRKEKRNFPLILESPSPNQTSLYFCASSPPGTENEKLFFGSGTQLSVL.

The gene calls are TRBV4-2 and TRBJ2-4, with D tentatively TRBD1 (6 bases). The V end was cut by 1 base, the J end by 5 bases, with 12 bases between. CDR3 length equals 15 residues. Germline assignment: CDR1 LGHNA and CDR2 YNFKEQ. CDR3 in amino acids: CASSQVYAGENIQYF. CDR3 in DNA: TGTGCCAGCAGCCAAGTTTATGCAGGGGAAAACATTCAGTACTTC.

This chain links TRBV4-2 with TRBJ2-2; tentatively, D is TRBD2 (6 bases). From germline, CDR1 is LGHNA and CDR2 YNFKEQ. The length of the CDR3 is 20 residues. V was clipped by 0 bases and J by 3 bases, with 23 bases between them. The CDR3, as DNA: TGTGCCAGCAGCCAAGATGGCGGGGATACTCCCGCTGGGCACACCGGGGAGCTGTTTTTT. Translating it yields CASSQDGGDTPAGHTGELFF.

The V call is TRBV28, the J call TRBJ1-1, with 7 bases lining up with TRBD1. This CDR3 spans 18 amino acids. Germline lookup yields CDR1 MDHEN and CDR2 SYDVKM. Trimming removed 1 base from V and 5 bases from J; junction bases left unmatched: 16. The CDR3 spells CASSLSEGLGQVETEAFF. The DNA for the CDR3 is TGTGCCAGCAGTTTATCTGAAGGATTAGGACAGGTAGAGACTGAAGCTTTCTTT.

The chain recombines TRBV4-3 with TRBJ2-1; D is unresolved. V lost 0 bases and J lost 0, with 9 bases in between. Germline-derived CDR1 and CDR2 are LGHNA and YSLEER. This CDR3 is 16 amino acids long. The CDR3 loop reads CASSQDFPSSYNEQFF. The CDR3 DNA follows: TGCGCCAGCAGCCAAGACTTTCCGAGCTCCTACAATGAGCAGTTCTTC.

This rearrangement joins TRBV10-3 to TRBJ1-2, with a weak D call TRBD1 (6 bases). CDR1 and CDR2 (germline): ENHRY, SYGVKD. V dropped 4 bases and J dropped 6 bases, with 12 bases sitting between them. This CDR3 spans 13 amino acids. This CDR3 is CAISAMAGDGYTF. The CDR3, as DNA: TGTGCCATCAGTGCGATGGCAGGGGATGGCTACACCTTC.

The rearrangement links TRBV4-1 to TRBJ1-1, with a tentative D call TRBD1 (5 bases). Germline V gene sequence: CDR1 MGHRA, CDR2 YSYEKL. The CDR3 is 13 amino acids. V was clipped by 1 base and J by 5 bases, with 8 bases between them. The CDR3 DNA reads TGCGCCAGCAGCCAAGTTAAGGGGACTGAAGCTTTCTTT. Encoded protein: CASSQVKGTEAFF.

The chain employs TRBV6-1 and TRBJ2-5, with D perhaps matching TRBD2 (5 bases). The CDR3 spans 15 residues. V lost 1 base and J 1 base, leaving 10 bases between the germline ends. CDR1 and CDR2 (germline): MNHNS, SASEGT. CDR3 region: CASSEVPGGQETQYF. The DNA of the CDR3 is TGTGCCAGCAGTGAAGTGCCTGGAGGCCAAGAGACCCAGTACTTC.

The chain links TRBV29-1 to TRBJ1-1; 10 bases match TRBD1. Trimming cost V 6 bases and J 4 bases; bases outside gene matches: 8. Per germline, CDR1 SQVTM and CDR2 ANQGSEA. The CDR3 runs 14 residues. CDR3 nucleotide sequence: TGCAGCGTCGGACAGGGGGGGTTCGGCACTGAAGCTTTCTTT. Protein product: CSVGQGGFGTEAFF.

This clone was counted once. The chain combines TRBV7-3 with TRBJ2-3; a weak D match, TRBD2 (6 bases). Trimming shortened V by 3 bases and J by 4 bases, and 11 bases separated the two germline ends. Looked up from germline, CDR1 is SGHTA and CDR2 is FQGTGA. The CDR3 totals 14 residues. The chain's CDR3 is CASSFSGQADTQYF. The DNA for the CDR3 is TGTGCCAGCAGCTTCAGCGGGCAAGCAGATACGCAGTATTTT.

This chain uses TRBV2 with TRBJ1-2; 12 nucleotides agree with TRBD1. CDR3 length: 14 residues. Germline V CDR1 and CDR2: SNHLY, FYNNEI. The ends lost 7 bases at V and 4 bases at J; junction bases unmatched: 4. The DNA of the CDR3 is TGTGCCAGCATGATGGGACAGGGGGCCTATGGCTACACCTTC. Amino acids: CASMMGQGAYGYTF.

The chain carries TRBV4-3 and TRBJ2-4, with 7 nucleotides matching TRBD1. Germline loops: CDR1 LGHNA, CDR2 YSLEER. J was trimmed by 8 bases and V by 1 base; bases with no gene match: 14. CDR3 size: 17 residues. The CDR3 protein is CASSQGHGRQGRDIQYF. Here the CDR3 DNA reads TGCGCCAGCAGCCAAGGGCATGGACGACAGGGCAGAGACATTCAGTACTTC.

In its sample, this clone was seen once. The chain links TRBV27 to TRBJ2-5; D is unclear. The CDR3 is 15 residues long. V shed 5 bases and J shed 5 bases, with 18 bases lying between them. From germline, CDR1 is MNHEY and CDR2 SMNVEV (reference sequence). CDR3 sequence (DNA): TGTGCCAGCAGTCAGAACTACGGGTCCTCGGAGACCCAGTACTTC. Translated: CASSQNYGSSETQYF.

In this sample, this clone turned up once. The chain combines TRBV5-1 with TRBJ2-2; D unresolved. Germline V gene lookup returns CDR1 SGHRS and CDR2 YFSETQ. Trimming removed 1 base at V and 2 bases at J, with 12 bases between. The CDR3 is made up of 16 amino acids. The DNA of the CDR3 is TGCGCCAGCAGCTTGTCCGTCACAGAAAACACCGGGGAGCTGTTTTTT. As protein: CASSLSVTENTGELFF. Full variable domain (missing parts from reference TRBV5-1 and TRBJ2-2): KAGVTQTPRYLIKTRGQQVTLSCSPISGHRSVSWYQQTPGQGLQFLFEYFSETQRNKGNFPGRFSGRQFSNSRSEMNVSTLELGDSALYLCASSLSVTENTGELFFGEGSRLTVL.

The chain combines TRBV15 with TRBJ2-2; no firm D call. The CDR3 contains 12 residues. With 2 bases removed from V and 6 bases from J, the gap between germline ends came to 4 bases. CDR1 is LNHNV and CDR2 is YYDKDF in the germline V gene (reference sequence). The CDR3 DNA follows: TGTGCCACCAGCAGACTCGCCGGGGAGCTGTTTTTT. Protein: CATSRLAGELFF.

This chain connects TRBV7-2 to TRBJ1-1; 8 bases are shared with TRBD1. Per germline, CDR1 SGHTA and CDR2 FQGNSA. The V and J ends lost 3 bases and 10 bases, in that order; junction bases with no gene match: 10. The CDR3 has 14 residues. The chain's CDR3 is CASSFWTGSLGAFF. The CDR3 DNA is TGTGCCAGCAGCTTCTGGACAGGGTCACTGGGAGCTTTCTTT.

This chain connects TRBV5-1 to TRBJ2-3; TRBD1 matches at 8 bases. Germline V gives CDR1 SGHRS, CDR2 YFSETQ. V shed 0 bases, J shed 1 base, and the junction held 4 bases outside the gene matches. CDR3 length: 16 residues. Here the CDR3 DNA reads TGCGCCAGCAGCTTGGAACCGGGACAGGGCACAGATACGCAGTATTTT. Protein sequence: CASSLEPGQGTDTQYF.

The rearrangement uses TRBV5-4 and TRBJ1-6; D may be TRBD1 (6 bases). V was clipped by 3 bases and J by 6 bases, with 10 bases between them. Germline lookup yields CDR1 SGHNT and CDR2 YYREEE (reference sequence). The CDR3 runs 14 residues. The CDR3 is CASSWDMGNSPLHF. The CDR3 nucleotides read TGTGCCAGCAGCTGGGACATGGGTAATTCACCCCTCCACTTT.

The V and J genes are TRBV11-2 and TRBJ2-7; tentatively, D is TRBD1 (6 bases). The CDR3 has 16 residues. Germline lookup yields CDR1 SGHAT and CDR2 FQNNGV. Trimming removed 2 bases from V and 6 bases from J, with 20 bases in between. This CDR3 is CASSLRGAGEKGEQYF. The CDR3 DNA sequence: TGTGCCAGCAGCTTAAGAGGGGCAGGGGAGAAGGGCGAGCAGTACTTC.

CDR3 loop: CASSYAGNSNQPQHF. The DNA for the CDR3 is TGTGCCAGCAGTTACGCAGGGAATAGCAATCAGCCCCAGCATTTT. The chain recombines TRBV6-6 with TRBJ1-5; D may be TRBD1 (5 bases). V gave up 2 bases and J gave up 0 bases, with 8 bases separating them. Germline V gene data show CDR1 as MNHNY and CDR2 as SVGAGI (reference sequence). This CDR3 spans 15 amino acids.

V is TRBV10-3 and J is TRBJ2-5; 8 bases are shared with TRBD1. CDR1 is ENHRY, CDR2 SYGVKD, per germline. Germline trimming cut 6 bases from V and 2 bases from J; bases unmatched to any gene: 5. This CDR3 comprises 14 residues. CDR3: CAISSGQDQETQYF. The CDR3 DNA is TGTGCCATCAGCTCGGGACAGGATCAAGAGACCCAGTACTTC.